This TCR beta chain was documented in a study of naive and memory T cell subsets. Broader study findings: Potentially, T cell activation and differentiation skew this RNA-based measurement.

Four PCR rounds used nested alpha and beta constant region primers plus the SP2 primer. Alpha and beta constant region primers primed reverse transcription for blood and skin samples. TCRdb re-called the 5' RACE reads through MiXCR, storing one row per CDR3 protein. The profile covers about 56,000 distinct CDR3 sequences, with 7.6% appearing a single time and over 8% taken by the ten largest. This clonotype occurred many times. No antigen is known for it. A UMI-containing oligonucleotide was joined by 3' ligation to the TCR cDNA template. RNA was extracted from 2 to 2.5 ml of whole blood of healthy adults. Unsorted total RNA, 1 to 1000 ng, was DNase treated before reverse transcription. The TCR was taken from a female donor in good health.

This CDR3 reads CASSSGGPQSRPQHF. The CDR3 nucleotides read TGTGCCAGCAGCTCCGGGGGGCCCCAATCGCGGCCCCAGCATTTT. The gene calls are TRBV5-6 and TRBJ1-5; maybe TRBD1 (6 bases). This CDR3 is built from 15 residues. Trimming removed 3 bases from V and 9 bases from J, with 19 bases in between. Germline V gene sequence: CDR1 SGHDT, CDR2 YYEEEE.